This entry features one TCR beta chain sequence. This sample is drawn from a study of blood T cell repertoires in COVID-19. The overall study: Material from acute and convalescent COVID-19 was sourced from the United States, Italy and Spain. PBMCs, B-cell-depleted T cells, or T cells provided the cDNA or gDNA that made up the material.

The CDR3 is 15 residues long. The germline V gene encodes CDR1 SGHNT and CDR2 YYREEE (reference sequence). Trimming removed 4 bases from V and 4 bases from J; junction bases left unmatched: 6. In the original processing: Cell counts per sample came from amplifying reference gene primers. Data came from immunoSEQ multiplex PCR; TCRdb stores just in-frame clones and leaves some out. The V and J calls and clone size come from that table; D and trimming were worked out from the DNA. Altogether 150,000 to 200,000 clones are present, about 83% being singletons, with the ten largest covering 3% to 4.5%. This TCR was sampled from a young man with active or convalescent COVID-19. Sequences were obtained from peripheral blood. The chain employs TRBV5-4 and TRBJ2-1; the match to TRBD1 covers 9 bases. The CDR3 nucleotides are TGTGCCAGCAGCCCCCCGGGACAGGGTTACAATGAGCAGTTCTTC. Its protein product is CASSPPGQGYNEQFF.